A selection of T cell receptor beta chains follows, all from one sample in a study of blood T cell repertoires in COVID-19. The repertoire was sequenced with immunoSEQ multiplex PCR; TCRdb's copy has only in-frame clones and lacks some. The sample carries a few hundred thousand clones, roughly 87% recorded once. The sample comprised PBMCs or T cells enriched from blood (not recorded which). These receptors were collected from a woman younger than 45 who had recovered from COVID-19. CDR3s include the opening cysteine and the closing phenylalanine or tryptophan. D genes are given only for firm matches. Clone size is given for some rows only: seen once, a few or many times, or a class if the clone is expanded.

>-|-|18|TRBV7-9|TRBJ2-2
TGTGCCAGCAGCTCCAGTACTAGACCCGTTCCTCACACCGGGGAGCTGTTTTTT
CASSSSTRPVPHTGELFF
>TRBD2|-|17|TRBV7-6|TRBJ2-1
TGTGCCAGCAGCCCTTACTCCCCACTAGCGAACTACAATGAGCAGTTCTTC
CASSPYSPLANYNEQFF
>-|-|14|TRBV7-2|TRBJ1-1
TGTGCCAGCAGCTTACAGGGAACGTACACTGAAGCTTTCTTT
CASSLQGTYTEAFF
>TRBD1|-|19|TRBV7-9|TRBJ2-3
TGTGCCAGCAGCCAAGGGGTACGGGGAGGACAGGGGGTTACAGATACGCAGTATTTT
CASSQGVRGGQGVTDTQYF
>TRBD2|few|15|TRBV3-1/TRBV3-2|TRBJ2-1
TGTGCCAGCAGCCACACTAGCGGGGGGCACAATGAGCAGTTCTTC
CASSHTSGGHNEQFF
>TRBD1|-|15|TRBV5-1|TRBJ2-5
TGCGCCAGCAGCTTGGGAACCGACAGGGGAGAGACCCAGTACTTC
CASSLGTDRGETQYF
>-|-|15|TRBV5-1|TRBJ2-3
TGCGCCAGCAGCCCAGAGGTAGCGGACACAGATACGCAGTATTTT
CASSPEVADTDTQYF
>TRBD1|-|17|TRBV9|TRBJ1-3
TGTGCCAGCAGCCCCCAGGGGACAGACATCTCTGGAAACACCATATATTTT
CASSPQGTDISGNTIYF
>-|-|16|TRBV6-5|TRBJ1-3
TGTGCCAGCAGTTACCCCACACAGAGCTCTGGAAACACCATATATTTT
CASSYPTQSSGNTIYF
>-|-|15|TRBV10-2|TRBJ1-3
TGCGCCAGCAGTGATCCGGGACACCGGGGGGACACCATATATTTT
CASSDPGHRGDTIYF
>TRBD1|-|14|TRBV2|TRBJ1-1
TGTGCCAGCAGCCTAACGGACAGGGAGGCTGAAGCTTTCTTT
CASSLTDREAEAFF
>TRBD2|-|16|TRBV5-1|TRBJ2-2
TGCGCCAGCAGCTGGGGACTAGCGTGGAACACCGGGGAGCTGTTTTTT
CASSWGLAWNTGELFF
>TRBD1|-|16|TRBV20-1|TRBJ1-1
TGCAGTGCTAGTCGGCGGGACAGGGGGCTGAACACTGAAGCTTTCTTT
CSASRRDRGLNTEAFF
>-|-|16|TRBV18|TRBJ1-1
TGTGCCAGCTCACCTAGGTTTCAGGGTGAGGAGACTGAAGCTTTCTTT
CASSPRFQGEETEAFF
>-|-|15|TRBV3-1/TRBV3-2|TRBJ1-3
TGTGCCAGCAGCCAAGATGGCGGGTCTGGAAACACCATATATTTT
CASSQDGGSGNTIYF
>-|once|15|TRBV24-1|TRBJ2-7
TGTGCCACCAGTGATCGACAGAGCCCCTACCACGAGCAGTACTTC
CATSDRQSPYHEQYF
>-|-|13|TRBV5-4|TRBJ1-1
TGTGCCAGCAGCGTAGGCCCGAGGACTGAAGCTTTCTTT
CASSVGPRTEAFF
>TRBD1|-|15|TRBV5-4|TRBJ1-4
TGTGCCAGCAGCTTGTTCGGGACAGAGAAAGAAAAACTGTTTTTT
CASSLFGTEKEKLFF
>-|-|15|TRBV7-2|TRBJ2-7
TGTGCCAGCAGCTTAGCTGCCTCACTAACCTACGAGCAGTACTTC
CASSLAASLTYEQYF
>TRBD2|-|15|TRBV7-2|TRBJ2-2
TGTGCCAGCAGCTTGGTACTAGCGGGAGTCGGGGAGCTGTTTTTT
CASSLVLAGVGELFF
>TRBD2|once|12|TRBV3-1/TRBV3-2|TRBJ2-7
TGTGCCAGCAGGGAAGCGGGAGACGAGCAGTACTTC
CASREAGDEQYF
>TRBD1|-|19|TRBV7-3|TRBJ2-7
TGTGCCAGCAGCTTACTAGGGGGGACAGGAATTGGGGACTCCTACGAGCAGTACTTC
CASSLLGGTGIGDSYEQYF
>TRBD1|-|15|TRBV19|TRBJ2-1
TGTGCCAGTAGTAGCCGGGACAGGGTCTACAATGAGCAGTTCTTC
CASSSRDRVYNEQFF
>-|once|15|TRBV14|TRBJ2-1
TGTGCCAGCAGCCAAGGGGGCCCCGGAACCCATGAGCAGTTCTTC
CASSQGGPGTHEQFF
>-|-|16|TRBV27|TRBJ1-6
TGTGCCAGCAGTAAGGAGGGGCTCCCTTATAATTCACCCCTCCACTTT
CASSKEGLPYNSPLHF
>-|-|16|TRBV18|TRBJ2-7
TGTGCCAGCTCACAAACCCCAGGGCAGGGGGGCTACGAGCAGTACTTC
CASSQTPGQGGYEQYF
>TRBD1|-|13|TRBV6-4|TRBJ2-1
TGTGCCAGCGGGACAGGGGGTCTCAATGAGCAGTTCTTC
CASGTGGLNEQFF
>-|-|14|TRBV11-2|TRBJ1-4
TGTGCCAGCAGCTTGATCAATATAGATGAAAAACTGTTTTTT
CASSLINIDEKLFF
>TRBD1|-|16|TRBV28|TRBJ1-5
TGTGCCAGCAGCCCCGGGACAGGGAGGATCAATCAGCCCCAGCATTTT
CASSPGTGRINQPQHF
>TRBD2|-|16|TRBV3-1/TRBV3-2|TRBJ2-1
TGTGCCAGCAGCCGGATCACTAGCGGGAGGTACAATGAGCAGTTCTTC
CASSRITSGRYNEQFF
>-|-|15|TRBV19|TRBJ1-1
TGTGCCAGTAGTATAGACGGGGATCGTGGGGCTGAAGCTTTCTTT
CASSIDGDRGAEAFF
>TRBD2|-|14|TRBV10-3|TRBJ2-3
TGTGCCATCAGTGTTGAGCGGGAGGCAGATACGCAGTATTTT
CAISVEREADTQYF
>-|-|13|TRBV7-2|TRBJ2-5
TGTGCCAGCAGGGGGGCTAGTCAAGAGACCCAGTACTTC
CASRGASQETQYF
>-|-|15|TRBV6-6|TRBJ1-1
TGTGCCAGCAGCCAAAGGCGACAGTTGAACACTGAAGCTTTCTTT
CASSQRRQLNTEAFF
>-|-|14|TRBV5-1|TRBJ2-2
TGCGCCAGCAGCGTCCGGGACACCTCCGGGGAGCTGTTTTTT
CASSVRDTSGELFF
>TRBD2|-|15|TRBV18|TRBJ2-1
TGTGCCAGCTCACCACAGACTAGCGGGGGCAATGAGCAGTTCTTC
CASSPQTSGGNEQFF
>-|-|15|TRBV6-5|TRBJ2-7
TGTGCCAGCAGTTACGGGCCAGCTGTGTCCTACGAGCAGTACTTC
CASSYGPAVSYEQYF
>-|-|14|TRBV19|TRBJ1-1
TGTGCCAGTAGTGAACCAGGGTTGGACACTGAAGCTTTCTTT
CASSEPGLDTEAFF
>-|-|14|TRBV5-5|TRBJ2-1
TGTGCCAGCAGCTCGAGGACGGGGTACAATGAGCAGTTCTTC
CASSSRTGYNEQFF
>TRBD2|-|16|TRBV9|TRBJ2-3
TGTGCCAGCAGCGTAGCACAGCGGGGGAACACAGATACGCAGTATTTT
CASSVAQRGNTDTQYF
>-|few|12|TRBV18|TRBJ2-7
TGTGCCAGCTCACTTAGACACCACGAGCAGTACTTC
CASSLRHHEQYF
>TRBD1|-|12|TRBV18|TRBJ2-7
TGTGCCAGCTCACCAGATGGACAGGGGGAGTACTTC
CASSPDGQGEYF
>-|-|13|TRBV30|TRBJ2-7
TGTGCCTGGAGCGCCCAGGGTCTCTACGAGCAGTACTTC
CAWSAQGLYEQYF
>TRBD1|-|14|TRBV9|TRBJ2-7
TGTGCCAGCAGCGTAGGGGACAGCTCCTACGAGCAGTACTTC
CASSVGDSSYEQYF